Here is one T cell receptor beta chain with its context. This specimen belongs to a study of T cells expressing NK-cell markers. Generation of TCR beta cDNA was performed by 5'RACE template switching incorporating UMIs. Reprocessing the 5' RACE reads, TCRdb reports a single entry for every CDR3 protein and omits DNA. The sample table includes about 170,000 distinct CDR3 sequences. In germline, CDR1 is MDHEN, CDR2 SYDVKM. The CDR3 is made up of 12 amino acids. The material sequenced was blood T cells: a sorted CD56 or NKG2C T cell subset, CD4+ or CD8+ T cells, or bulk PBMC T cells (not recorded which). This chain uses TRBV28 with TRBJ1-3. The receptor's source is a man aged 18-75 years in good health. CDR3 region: CATRATGNTIYF. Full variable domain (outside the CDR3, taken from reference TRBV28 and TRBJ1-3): DVKVTQSSRYLVKRTGEKVFLECVQDMDHENMFWYRQDPGLGLRLIYFSYDVKMKEKGDIPEGYSVSREKKERFSLILESASTNQTSMYLCATRATGNTIYFGEGSWLTVV.